This TCR beta chain appears in the sequencing data of a study of T cell responses to AZD1222 COVID-19 vaccine. Profiling relied on immunoSEQ multiplex PCR, and the TCRdb table lists in-frame clones only, not all of them. The data show under 130,000 clones, with roughly 82% seen just once and around 5% held by the top ten. Broader study findings: Donor demographics were predominantly white British with a female majority; clonal diversity may be underestimated. Of spike-specific TCRs, nearly half reportedly target regions left unmutated in variants.

The CDR3 sequence is 16 residues long. V trimming: 5 bases; J trimming: 2 bases; junction bases outside the gene matches: 5. The germline CDR1 and CDR2 sequences are MNHEY and SVGEGT. In the case of this clone: Antigen specificity is unknown.

This rearrangement joins TRBV6-2 or TRBV6-3 to TRBJ2-3; TRBD2 matches at 12 bases. This receptor was taken from an adult in good health. The source was peripheral blood, collected on day 0 of AZD1222 vaccination. The CDR3 loop is CASSRASGGDTDTQYF. The DNA of the CDR3 is TGTGCCAGCAGTCGGGCTAGCGGGGGGGACACAGATACGCAGTATTTT.